The next 15 T cell receptor beta chains were all read from a single sample in a study of long-term antiretroviral therapy in people with HIV. A v3.0 immunoSEQ assay was performed at survey level. This table comes from immunoSEQ multiplex PCR, and its TCRdb copy is limited to in-frame clones, with some not included. The top ten clones hold 5.5% to 8% of a sample with approximately 37,000 clones, roughly four fifths of them seen once. The source material was unsorted PBMCs, sampled 1 year after starting antiretroviral therapy. These receptors came from a young man with HIV.

The chain combines TRBV27 with TRBJ1-1; 8 positions agree with TRBD1. The trim removed 5 bases at V and 4 bases at J, leaving 9 bases unmatched. Germline CDR1 and CDR2: MNHEY and SMNVEV (reference sequence). The CDR3 spans 15 residues. The CDR3 DNA follows: TGTGCCAGCAGTCCCTCCCCGACAGGGGTCACTGAAGCTTTCTTT. It is translated as CASSPSPTGVTEAFF.

V and J are TRBV5-8 and TRBJ1-1; no firm D call. There are 15 residues in the CDR3. CDR1 and CDR2 from the germline V gene are SGHTS and YDEGEE. V was trimmed by 2 bases and J by 1 base, leaving 12 bases between them. CDR3 DNA: TGTGCCAGCAGCTTTTTGGGATATCAGAACACTGAAGCTTTCTTT. Translated, it gives CASSFLGYQNTEAFF.

The V and J genes are TRBV5-1 and TRBJ1-2; D unresolved. The germline V gene encodes CDR1 SGHRS and CDR2 YFSETQ. The CDR3 has 13 residues. The ends were cut back, 4 bases at V and 5 bases at J, with 12 bases in the middle. DNA for the CDR3: TGCGCCAGCAGCCCAACAGCCAGTTATGGCTACACCTTC. This gives the protein CASSPTASYGYTF.

The chain is built from TRBV27 and TRBJ2-2; 9 nucleotides line up with TRBD1. This CDR3 is built from 20 residues. J gave up 5 bases and V 4 bases, and 20 bases lay outside the gene matches. CDR1 MNHEY and CDR2 SMNVEV come from the germline V gene (reference sequence). CDR3 nucleotide sequence: TGTGCCAGCAGTTCTTGGTTAGGGGACAGGGATGACGGGAGGACCGGGGAGCTGTTTTTT. Amino acid sequence: CASSSWLGDRDDGRTGELFF.

This chain joins TRBV27 and TRBJ1-6, with D unclear. V lost 3 bases and J lost 2, with 8 bases in between. Germline V gene data show CDR1 as MNHEY and CDR2 as SMNVEV (reference sequence). The CDR3 extends over 15 amino acids. The CDR3 is CASSLAFTYNSPLHF. As DNA, the CDR3 is TGTGCCAGCAGTTTGGCATTCACCTATAATTCACCCCTCCACTTT.

The chain has TRBV25-1 and TRBJ2-7; D ambiguous. This CDR3 is built from 14 residues. Trimming took 2 bases from V and 0 from J, leaving 8 bases between them. Germline loops: CDR1 MGHDK, CDR2 SYGVNS. CDR3 sequence reads: CASSEPGSSYEQYF. CDR3 in DNA: TGTGCCAGCAGTGAACCGGGCAGCTCCTACGAGCAGTACTTC.

The rearrangement uses TRBV15 and TRBJ1-2, with 8 nucleotides matching TRBD1. J gave up 5 bases and V 0 bases, and 8 bases lay outside the gene matches. Germline CDR1 is LNHNV and CDR2 is YYDKDF (reference sequence). The CDR3 consists of 16 residues. CDR3 sequence reads: CATSRDGTGVLYGYTF. In DNA form, the CDR3 reads TGTGCCACCAGCAGAGACGGGACAGGAGTTCTTTATGGCTACACCTTC.

The chain uses TRBV6-1 and TRBJ1-1; a weak D match, TRBD1 (6 bases). The CDR3 is 12 residues long. Per the germline V gene, CDR1 is MNHNS and CDR2 is SASEGT. V was clipped by 5 bases and J by 6 bases, with 10 bases between them. The chain's CDR3 is CASSHRAPEAFF. As DNA, the CDR3 is TGTGCCAGCAGTCACAGGGCCCCTGAAGCTTTCTTT.

This clone appeared once. This rearrangement joins TRBV5-1 to TRBJ2-3; tentative D call: TRBD1 (6 bases). The germline V gene encodes CDR1 SGHRS and CDR2 YFSETQ. The germline V and J ends were trimmed by 6 bases and 10 bases, with 18 bases remaining between them. This CDR3 has 13 residues. The CDR3 DNA follows: TGCGCCAGCATCCGGGACACCGGGGCCGCGCAGTATTTT. It specifies CASIRDTGAAQYF.

This clone was seen just once. The J gene is TRBJ1-1, the V gene TRBV5-1, with TRBD1 matching over 12 bases. The V segment lost 2 bases and the J segment 7 bases; nucleotides outside the gene matches: 3. The CDR3 has 14 amino acids. Germline V gene lookup returns CDR1 SGHRS and CDR2 YFSETQ. The CDR3 DNA reads as TGCGCCAGCAGCTTCGGGACAGGGGGCTTTGAAGCTTTCTTT. Residues: CASSFGTGGFEAFF.

The chain couples TRBV2 to TRBJ1-4, with TRBD1 identical over 9 bases. Germline-derived CDR1 and CDR2 are SNHLY and FYNNEI. This CDR3 is 14 amino acids long. With V trimmed by 7 bases and J by 5 bases, 5 bases remained unmatched. This chain's CDR3 is CASISDRGNEKLFF. The CDR3 DNA reads as TGTGCCAGCATTTCCGACAGGGGGAATGAAAAACTGTTTTTT.

This clone was seen more than once but under ten times. This chain uses TRBV7-2 with TRBJ2-7; TRBD2 matches at 8 bases. Germline V gene data show CDR1 as SGHTA and CDR2 as FQGNSA. This CDR3 has 14 amino acids. V was pared by 1 base and J by 7 bases, with 6 bases of the junction left unmatched. This CDR3 is CASSLVAGGREQYF. In DNA form, the CDR3 reads TGTGCCAGCAGCTTAGTTGCGGGAGGACGGGAGCAGTACTTC.

The genes are TRBV28 and TRBJ2-7; no firm D call. This CDR3 contains 15 residues. Trimming cost V 2 bases and J 2 bases, with 13 bases left between them. Germline loops: CDR1 MDHEN, CDR2 SYDVKM. The CDR3 sequence: CASSLRQMGPYEQYF. The CDR3 DNA reads as TGTGCCAGCAGTTTACGTCAGATGGGTCCCTACGAGCAGTACTTC.

V is TRBV7-3 and J is TRBJ2-1; TRBD2 matches at 9 bases. Trimming cost V 1 base and J 12 bases; bases outside gene matches: 1. The CDR3 has 12 amino acids. Germline V CDR1 and CDR2: SGHTA, FQGTGA. The CDR3 sequence is CASSLSSGGQFF. CDR3 DNA: TGTGCCAGCAGCTTAAGTAGCGGGGGGCAGTTCTTC.

The CDR3 DNA reads TGTGCCAGTAGTATGGTCGGAGAGCTTACAGGGGGTTATGGCTACACCTTC. Its translation is CASSMVGELTGGYGYTF. The chain carries TRBV19 and TRBJ1-2, with 8 bases identical to TRBD1. With 3 bases clipped from V and 5 bases from J, the junction kept 14 bases outside the gene matches. This CDR3 is built from 17 residues. CDR1 is LNHDA, CDR2 SQIVND, per germline (reference sequence).